A selection of T cell receptor beta chains follows, all from one sample in a study of T cells after posttransplantation cyclophosphamide. Sequencing was performed with immunoSEQ multiplex PCR; in TCRdb, only in-frame clones are kept and a portion is missing. The table includes over 15,000 clones, under 80% detected once. This specimen was PBMCs, taken after an allogeneic stem cell transplant with post-transplant cyclophosphamide. The receptor set was obtained from a male patient in his 30s who received an allogeneic stem cell transplant from a related donor, was CMV-positive, and had acute GVHD only. Among the T cells, some may be from the graft donor. The CDR3 runs from the conserved cysteine through the conserved F or W. Each record gives: clone size, J gene, D gene, V gene, CDR3 protein, CDR3 DNA. A D gene is named only where the DNA matches it firmly. Rows give clone size only sometimes, using once, few, many, or a class for an expanded clone.

abundance: -
j_gene: TRBJ2-7
d_gene: -
v_gene: TRBV10-3
CDR3aa: CAISNRVSYEQYF
CDR3nt: TGTGCCATCAGCAACAGGGTCTCCTACGAGCAGTACTTC

abundance: -
j_gene: TRBJ2-1
d_gene: TRBD1
v_gene: TRBV5-4
CDR3aa: CASSSTGAGYNEQFF
CDR3nt: TGTGCCAGCAGCTCGACAGGGGCAGGGTACAATGAGCAGTTCTTC

abundance: -
j_gene: TRBJ2-2
d_gene: -
v_gene: TRBV2
CDR3aa: CASRWDSGNTGELFF
CDR3nt: TGTGCCAGCAGATGGGATAGCGGAAACACCGGGGAGCTGTTTTTT

abundance: -
j_gene: TRBJ2-3
d_gene: TRBD2
v_gene: TRBV7-2
CDR3aa: CASSTLAASGRDTQYF
CDR3nt: TGTGCCAGCAGCACTCTAGCGGCTTCGGGTAGAGATACGCAGTATTTT

abundance: -
j_gene: TRBJ2-2
d_gene: -
v_gene: TRBV2
CDR3aa: CASREVLKTGELFF
CDR3nt: TGTGCCAGCAGGGAAGTACTCAAGACCGGGGAGCTGTTTTTT

abundance: -
j_gene: TRBJ1-2
d_gene: -
v_gene: TRBV9
CDR3aa: CASSVGDTGRGYGYTF
CDR3nt: TGTGCCAGCAGCGTAGGGGACACGGGTCGGGGCTATGGCTACACCTTC

abundance: once
j_gene: TRBJ1-5
d_gene: -
v_gene: TRBV19
CDR3aa: CASSIGDQPQHF
CDR3nt: TGTGCCAGTAGTATAGGAGATCAGCCCCAGCATTTT

abundance: -
j_gene: TRBJ2-7
d_gene: TRBD2
v_gene: TRBV9
CDR3aa: CASSGGGLIYEQYF
CDR3nt: TGTGCCAGCAGCGGGGGGGGACTAATCTACGAGCAGTACTTC

abundance: -
j_gene: TRBJ2-7
d_gene: TRBD1
v_gene: TRBV6-5
CDR3aa: CASSRTGDMYF
CDR3nt: TGTGCCAGCAGTCGGACAGGGGATATGTACTTC

abundance: -
j_gene: TRBJ1-6
d_gene: -
v_gene: TRBV9
CDR3aa: CASSGQANSPLHF
CDR3nt: TGTGCCAGCAGCGGACAGGCCAATTCACCCCTCCACTTT

abundance: -
j_gene: TRBJ1-1
d_gene: TRBD1
v_gene: TRBV9
CDR3aa: CASSVRTGVTEAFF
CDR3nt: TGTGCCAGCAGCGTCCGGACAGGGGTCACTGAAGCTTTCTTT